This TCR beta chain was found in a study of cytomegalovirus exposure and HLA in healthy donors. Study findings and constraints: In a later analysis, TCR beta V- and J-gene trimming was associated with a missense DCLRE1C variant.

This clone has just a few counts. Antigen unknown. Regarding donors, all were healthy bone marrow donors. Although they were nominally healthy when sampled, donors likely had unrecorded immune exposures. From germline, CDR1 is MNHEY and CDR2 SVGAGI. Trimming removed 0 bases from V and 4 bases from J; junction bases left unmatched: 2. The CDR3 contains 14 residues. The PCR made use of 60 Vbeta and 13 Jbeta primers. Using immunoSEQ multiplex PCR, the repertoire was profiled, and TCRdb retains in-frame clones only, with some absent. The repertoire includes more than 85,000 clones, around 80% of them detected once, and approximately 5.6% sits in the top ten.

The sequence was collected from a young man in good health and CMV-seropositive. This rearrangement joins TRBV6-5 to TRBJ1-1; 7 nucleotides agree with TRBD1. The material sequenced was PBMCs. In DNA form, the CDR3 reads TGTGCCAGCAGTTACTCGACAGGGCGCACTGAAGCTTTCTTT. It translates to CASSYSTGRTEAFF.